Following are 18 T cell receptor beta chains from one sample sequenced in a study of graft-versus-host responses after intestinal transplantation. These receptors have no known antigen. TCRdb keeps only in-frame clones here, not all; method: immunoSEQ multiplex PCR. The table lists over 100,000 clones, around 92% of them singletons. The material sequenced was unstimulated CD8+ T cells sorted from spleen or lymph node cells, taken before transplant. The receptor source for this set is a human donor who was the organ donor for an intestinal transplant.

The chain carries TRBV28 and TRBJ2-1, with 9 nucleotides matching TRBD1. The germline V gene has CDR1 MDHEN and CDR2 SYDVKM. The CDR3 has 14 residues. V was pared by 1 base and J by 6 bases, with 1 base of the junction left unmatched. The CDR3 loop is CASSLLTGGNEQFF. CDR3 DNA sequence: TGTGCCAGCAGTTTATTGACAGGGGGCAATGAGCAGTTCTTC.

V usage is TRBV29-1 and J usage is TRBJ2-3; 8 positions agree with TRBD2. V shed 2 bases and J 2 bases; nucleotides not matched to a gene: 6. Germline CDR1 is SQVTM and CDR2 is ANQGSEA. The CDR3 is made up of 15 amino acids. CDR3 coding DNA: TGCAGCGTTGAAAGGGTAGCGGGAAACACAGATACGCAGTATTTT. Protein product: CSVERVAGNTDTQYF.

This clone was seen more than once but under ten times. The chain combines TRBV4-1 with TRBJ1-1, with TRBD1 matching over 7 bases. This CDR3 has 15 amino acids. Germline assignment: CDR1 MGHRA and CDR2 YSYEKL. Germline trimming cut 5 bases from V and 6 bases from J; bases unmatched to any gene: 12. The CDR3 DNA reads TGCGCCAGCAGCTCTGAAGAGACAGGGACGGCTGAAGCTTTCTTT. The encoded protein is CASSSEETGTAEAFF.

For this clone: In the same sample, other DNA sequences code for this CDR3. The chain is built from TRBV6-1 and TRBJ1-1; 7 nucleotides line up with TRBD1. CDR3 length: 14 amino acids. The germline gives CDR1 MNHNS, CDR2 SASEGT. V trimming: 4 bases; J trimming: 2 bases; junction bases outside the gene matches: 4. CDR3 amino acids: CASSGRGGNTEAFF. Here the CDR3 DNA reads TGTGCCAGCAGTGGCAGGGGGGGTAACACTGAAGCTTTCTTT.

The chain recombines TRBV19 with TRBJ2-7; tentatively, D is TRBD2 (6 bases). The CDR3 runs to 11 residues. The germline gives CDR1 LNHDA, CDR2 SQIVND (reference sequence). V was clipped by 5 bases and J by 6 bases, with 8 bases between them. This CDR3 is CASSLGSEQYF. DNA of the CDR3: TGTGCCAGTAGTCTCGGGAGCGAGCAGTACTTC.

The chain recombines TRBV29-1 with TRBJ2-1; 14 bases fit TRBD2. Trimming took 0 bases from V and 12 from J; bases not matched to a gene: 13. Germline V gives CDR1 SQVTM, CDR2 ANQGSEA. The CDR3 spans 17 residues. The CDR3 region is CSVEDGGRGTSGSRQFF. The CDR3 nucleotides are TGCAGCGTTGAAGATGGTGGACGCGGGACTAGCGGGAGTAGGCAGTTCTTC.

The chain is built from TRBV5-1 and TRBJ2-1; no clear D. The V gene's germline CDR1 is SGHRS and CDR2 YFSETQ. V was pared by 0 bases and J by 2 bases, with 6 bases between. The CDR3 contains 14 residues. DNA for the CDR3: TGCGCCAGCAGCTTGGCTGGTCCCTACAATGAGCAGTTCTTC. Translating gives CASSLAGPYNEQFF.

The chain uses TRBV27 and TRBJ2-1, with no clear D. Trimming shortened V by 2 bases and J by 0 bases, and 8 bases separated the two germline ends. CDR3 length equals 15 residues. CDR1 is MNHEY, CDR2 SMNVEV, per germline (reference sequence). Here the CDR3 reads CASSLGGNSYNEQFF. The CDR3 DNA follows: TGTGCCAGCAGTTTAGGCGGTAACTCCTACAATGAGCAGTTCTTC.

About this clone: This sample includes further DNA sequences coding for the same CDR3. CDR3 sequence reads: CASSWSQGNTEAFF. DNA for the CDR3: TGTGCCAGTTCCTGGTCTCAGGGGAATACTGAAGCTTTCTTT. V is TRBV19 and J is TRBJ1-1; D is possibly TRBD1 (6 bases). Germline values: CDR1 LNHDA, CDR2 SQIVND (reference sequence). The germline V and J ends were trimmed by 8 bases and 5 bases, with 18 bases remaining between them. CDR3 length equals 14 residues.

The chain links TRBV11-2 to TRBJ2-3; 11 bases align to TRBD1. CDR1 is SGHAT and CDR2 is FQNNGV in the germline V gene. The ends lost 5 bases at V and 4 bases at J; junction bases unmatched: 8. The CDR3 contains 16 residues. The DNA of the CDR3 is TGTGCCAGCAGCCTTAAACCGGGACAGGGGGCAGATACGCAGTATTTT. Translation: CASSLKPGQGADTQYF.

The count of this clone is one. The rearrangement uses TRBV7-2 and TRBJ2-1; 10 bases are a match to TRBD2. Trimming at V came to 3 bases and at J to 7 bases, leaving 3 bases not matched to a gene. CDR3 length: 14 amino acids. CDR1 and CDR2 (germline): SGHTA, FQGNSA. CDR3 sequence: CASSLGLASNEQFF. In DNA form, the CDR3 reads TGTGCCAGCAGCTTGGGACTAGCGAGTAATGAGCAGTTCTTC.

Comments on this clone: Additional DNA sequences in this sample encode the identical CDR3. The chain has TRBV27 and TRBJ2-3; 10 bases agree with TRBD2. Germline V CDR1 and CDR2: MNHEY, SMNVEV (reference sequence). The CDR3 contains 15 residues. The trim removed 3 bases at V and 0 bases at J, leaving 0 bases unmatched. The CDR3 DNA reads TGTGCCAGCAGTTTGACTAGCGGGAGCACAGATACGCAGTATTTT. Residues: CASSLTSGSTDTQYF.

The chain carries TRBV12-5 and TRBJ1-5; possibly TRBD1 for D (5 bases). V was trimmed by 4 bases and J by 9 bases, leaving 19 bases between them. The CDR3 has 15 residues. Germline loops: CDR1 LGHNT, CDR2 FRNRAP. The CDR3: CASGYQGPSSGPQHF. The CDR3 DNA sequence: TGTGCTAGTGGTTACCAGGGCCCTTCGTCGGGGCCCCAGCATTTT.

The chain links TRBV19 to TRBJ2-7; D possibly corresponds to TRBD1 (6 bases). V was cut by 8 bases and J by 6 bases, with 20 bases left in between. The germline CDR1 and CDR2 sequences are LNHDA and SQIVND (reference sequence). CDR3 length: 14 amino acids. CDR3 nucleotides: TGTGCCAGTTCCATAACTGGGGGCCAGGGCGAGCAGTACTTC. This gives the protein CASSITGGQGEQYF.

The chain links TRBV4-1 to TRBJ2-1; D perhaps matches TRBD2 (6 bases). Germline V gene sequence: CDR1 MGHRA, CDR2 YSYEKL. The CDR3 is 15 amino acids. The ends were cut back, 2 bases at V and 12 bases at J, with 20 bases in the middle. DNA of the CDR3: TGCGCCAGCAGCCAATCCCAGGGCGGGAAAAGCGGGCAGTTCTTC. Amino acid sequence: CASSQSQGGKSGQFF.

This chain uses TRBV6-5 with TRBJ2-1; D is possibly TRBD2 (5 bases). Germline V CDR1 and CDR2: MNHEY, SVGAGI. The CDR3 extends over 15 amino acids. The V end lost 5 bases, the J end lost 3 bases, and 14 bases lay between the germline ends. The DNA for the CDR3 is TGTGCCAGCAGTCCGAACCCACTAGGCTACAATGAGCAGTTCTTC. It yields the protein CASSPNPLGYNEQFF.

The J gene is TRBJ1-1, the V gene TRBV28, with no clear D. The CDR3 consists of 11 residues. V shed 7 bases and J shed 1 base, with 4 bases lying between them. Germline CDR1 reads MDHEN; CDR2 reads SYDVKM. DNA of the CDR3: TGTGCCAGCAAAGAGAACACTGAAGCTTTCTTT. Its protein product is CASKENTEAFF.

J is TRBJ1-2 and V is TRBV29-1; D unresolved. Germline assignment: CDR1 SQVTM and CDR2 ANQGSEA. The V and J ends lost 3 bases and 7 bases respectively, with 0 bases between them. The CDR3 is made up of 8 amino acids. The CDR3 sequence is CSVDGYTF. The DNA of the CDR3 is TGCAGCGTTGATGGCTACACCTTC.